A selection of T cell receptor beta chains follows, all from one sample in a study of cytomegalovirus exposure and HLA in healthy donors. Profiling relied on immunoSEQ multiplex PCR, and the TCRdb table lists in-frame clones only, not all of them. The table shows hundreds of thousands of clones, with 72% occurring only once. What was sequenced was PBMCs. These receptor sequences come from a female donor in good health and CMV-seronegative. CDR3s include the opening cysteine and the closing phenylalanine or tryptophan. The order of the fields is V gene, clone size, J gene, D gene, CDR3 protein, CDR3 DNA. D genes are given only for firm matches. Rows give clone size only sometimes, using once, few, many, or a class for an expanded clone.

V: TRBV19; size: .; J: TRBJ2-7; D: TRBD1; CDR3: CASSPGTGGCEQYF; DNA: TGTGCCAGTAGTCCCGGGACAGGGGGCTGCGAGCAGTACTTC
V: TRBV5-1; size: .; J: TRBJ2-7; D: .; CDR3: CASSLGIGAPGNEQYF; DNA: TGCGCCAGCAGCTTGGGAATAGGGGCCCCTGGGAACGAGCAGTACTTC
V: TRBV5-6; size: .; J: TRBJ1-3; D: .; CDR3: CASSLGRGSSGNTIYF; DNA: TGTGCCAGCAGCTTGGGGCGAGGGAGCTCTGGAAACACCATATATTTT
V: TRBV5-1; size: .; J: TRBJ2-1; D: TRBD2; CDR3: CASSLGRGYNEQFF; DNA: TGCGCCAGCAGCTTGGGGCGGGGGTACAATGAGCAGTTCTTC
V: TRBV11-3; size: few; J: TRBJ2-1; D: .; CDR3: CASTLLGWGEGSEQFF; DNA: TGTGCCAGCACCCTTCTTGGTTGGGGAGAAGGGTCCGAGCAGTTCTTC
V: TRBV29-1; size: .; J: TRBJ2-1; D: .; CDR3: CSVEDIGVGNEQFF; DNA: TGCAGCGTTGAAGATATAGGGGTTGGCAATGAGCAGTTCTTC
V: TRBV2; size: once; J: TRBJ2-3; D: TRBD2; CDR3: CASIGRGGGSDTQYF; DNA: TGTGCCAGCATTGGTCGGGGCGGGGGATCAGATACGCAGTATTTT
V: TRBV29-1; size: few; J: TRBJ2-1; D: .; CDR3: CSVVTFNEQFF; DNA: TGCAGCGTTGTCACTTTCAATGAGCAGTTCTTC
V: TRBV9; size: .; J: TRBJ2-7; D: TRBD1; CDR3: CASSDSDRAYEQYF; DNA: TGTGCCAGCAGTGATTCCGACAGGGCCTACGAGCAGTACTTC
V: TRBV7-2; size: .; J: TRBJ2-7; D: TRBD2; CDR3: CASSFGAGASRDEQYF; DNA: TGTGCCAGCAGCTTCGGAGCGGGAGCGTCGAGGGACGAGCAGTACTTC
V: TRBV7-9; size: once; J: TRBJ1-5; D: TRBD1; CDR3: CASSPGGDRGYSNQPQHF; DNA: TGTGCCAGCAGCCCAGGCGGGGACAGGGGGTATAGCAATCAGCCCCAGCATTTT
V: TRBV6-5; size: .; J: TRBJ1-2; D: .; CDR3: CASSYSTWAGYTF; DNA: TGTGCCAGCAGTTACTCGACCTGGGCGGGCTACACCTTC
V: TRBV7-8; size: once; J: TRBJ2-7; D: TRBD1; CDR3: CASSLRTGLEQYF; DNA: TGTGCCAGCAGCCTCCGGACAGGCCTCGAGCAGTACTTC
V: TRBV18; size: .; J: TRBJ2-1; D: .; CDR3: CASSPGTPSSYNEQFF; DNA: TGTGCCAGCTCACCGGGGACACCTAGCTCCTACAATGAGCAGTTCTTC
V: TRBV28; size: .; J: TRBJ2-7; D: .; CDR3: CASSSVTPRGSYEQYF; DNA: TGTGCCAGCAGTTCCGTGACACCGAGGGGGTCCTACGAGCAGTACTTC
V: TRBV7-9; size: .; J: TRBJ2-2; D: .; CDR3: CSSSPDLGRGSTGELFF; DNA: TGTTCCAGCAGCCCTGATTTGGGGAGGGGGAGCACCGGGGAGCTGTTTTTT
V: TRBV30; size: .; J: TRBJ2-7; D: .; CDR3: CAFNQGNDEQYF; DNA: TGTGCCTTCAATCAGGGTAACGACGAGCAGTACTTC
V: TRBV4-1; size: .; J: TRBJ2-3; D: TRBD2; CDR3: CASSQVGGGLADTQYF; DNA: TGCGCCAGCAGCCAAGTGGGCGGGGGTCTCGCAGATACGCAGTATTTT
V: TRBV29-1; size: many; J: TRBJ2-7; D: .; CDR3: CSVGFAAGSYEQYF; DNA: TGCAGCGTTGGTTTCGCAGCGGGCTCCTACGAGCAGTACTTC
V: TRBV6-6; size: .; J: TRBJ2-7; D: TRBD2; CDR3: CASSDGLAAYEQYF; DNA: TGTGCCAGCAGTGACGGACTAGCGGCCTACGAGCAGTACTTC
V: TRBV28; size: .; J: TRBJ2-5; D: TRBD1; CDR3: CASRTTIGARKGAVTQYF; DNA: TGTGCCAGCAGGACGACAATTGGAGCGCGGAAGGGGGCTGTGACCCAGTACTTC
V: TRBV5-1; size: .; J: TRBJ2-3; D: TRBD2; CDR3: CASSQTAGGATTDTQYF; DNA: TGCGCCAGCAGCCAAACCGCGGGGGGCGCGACAACAGATACGCAGTATTTT
V: TRBV6-1; size: .; J: TRBJ2-1; D: TRBD2; CDR3: CASSEWGAGVWYNEQFF; DNA: TGTGCCAGCAGTGAATGGGGAGCGGGAGTATGGTACAATGAGCAGTTCTTC
V: TRBV5-1; size: .; J: TRBJ2-6; D: .; CDR3: CASSFGFSGANVLTF; DNA: TGCGCCAGCAGCTTCGGGTTCTCTGGGGCCAACGTCCTGACTTTC
V: TRBV18; size: once; J: TRBJ2-7; D: .; CDR3: CASSPLTGTYEQYF; DNA: TGTGCCAGCTCACCACTCACAGGAACCTACGAGCAGTACTTC
V: TRBV15; size: .; J: TRBJ2-4; D: TRBD2; CDR3: CATSRELSGGGELAKNIQYF; DNA: TGTGCCACCAGCAGAGAATTATCGGGCGGGGGGGAGCTAGCCAAAAACATTCAGTACTTC
V: TRBV6-1; size: .; J: TRBJ1-5; D: .; CDR3: CASSDLWANQPQHF; DNA: TGTGCCAGCAGTGATTTATGGGCGAATCAGCCCCAGCATTTT
V: TRBV5-1; size: few; J: TRBJ2-5; D: .; CDR3: CASSSNVRGSETQYF; DNA: TGCGCCAGCAGCTCCAACGTCCGGGGGTCCGAGACCCAGTACTTC
V: TRBV20-1; size: .; J: TRBJ2-7; D: .; CDR3: CSARLIHEQYF; DNA: TGCAGTGCTAGACTAATCCACGAGCAGTACTTC
V: TRBV27; size: .; J: TRBJ2-5; D: TRBD2; CDR3: CASSLLGLAGMAETQYF; DNA: TGTGCCAGCAGTTTATTGGGACTAGCGGGAATGGCGGAGACCCAGTACTTC
V: TRBV27; size: once; J: TRBJ2-5; D: TRBD2; CDR3: CASSLTAGGPRETQYF; DNA: TGTGCCAGCAGTTTGACAGCGGGAGGGCCGCGTGAGACCCAGTACTTC
V: TRBV15; size: .; J: TRBJ2-3; D: .; CDR3: CATSREGRREGDTQYF; DNA: TGTGCCACCAGCAGAGAGGGCAGGCGAGAGGGAGATACGCAGTATTTT
V: TRBV7-9; size: .; J: TRBJ2-7; D: TRBD2; CDR3: CATGLAVPYEQYF; DNA: TGTGCCACCGGACTAGCGGTTCCCTACGAGCAGTACTTC
V: TRBV4-2; size: .; J: TRBJ1-3; D: .; CDR3: CASTGGTGNTIDF; DNA: TGTGCCAGCACCGGTGGGACTGGAAACACCATAGATTTT
V: TRBV14; size: .; J: TRBJ2-5; D: TRBD2; CDR3: CASSQWSDGGLAGGETQYF; DNA: TGTGCCAGCAGCCAATGGAGTGACGGGGGACTAGCGGGAGGAGAGACCCAGTACTTC
V: TRBV18; size: once; J: TRBJ2-7; D: TRBD2; CDR3: CASRGGLAPTYEQYF; DNA: TGTGCCAGTCGGGGGGGACTAGCGCCGACCTACGAGCAGTACTTC
V: TRBV4-1; size: once; J: TRBJ2-1; D: TRBD2; CDR3: CASSQGLAGAYNEQFF; DNA: TGCGCCAGCAGCCAGGGACTAGCGGGGGCCTACAATGAGCAGTTCTTC
V: TRBV5-1; size: .; J: TRBJ2-1; D: TRBD2; CDR3: CASSLGLAGTGEQFF; DNA: TGCGCCAGCAGCTTGGGACTAGCGGGAACCGGTGAGCAGTTCTTC
V: TRBV5-6; size: .; J: TRBJ2-5; D: TRBD2; CDR3: CASSLGASGRGETQYF; DNA: TGTGCCAGCAGCTTGGGGGCCAGCGGGAGGGGGGAGACCCAGTACTTC
V: TRBV5-1; size: .; J: TRBJ1-3; D: .; CDR3: CASTLGGLVTGNTIYF; DNA: TGCGCCAGCACCCTGGGAGGGTTAGTAACTGGAAACACCATATATTTT
V: TRBV28; size: .; J: TRBJ2-7; D: .; CDR3: CASSTYEQYF; DNA: TGTGCCAGCAGCACATACGAGCAGTACTTC
V: TRBV13; size: .; J: TRBJ2-2; D: TRBD1; CDR3: CASTLDRDRTGELFF; DNA: TGTGCCAGCACCCTGGACAGGGATCGCACCGGGGAGCTGTTTTTT
V: TRBV25-1; size: .; J: TRBJ1-2; D: .; CDR3: CASSEQGPGGDYGYTF; DNA: TGTGCCAGCAGTGAGCAGGGCCCCGGGGGGGACTATGGCTACACCTTC
V: TRBV30; size: .; J: TRBJ1-5; D: .; CDR3: CAWTPNSNQPQHF; DNA: TGTGCCTGGACTCCTAATAGCAATCAGCCCCAGCATTTT
V: TRBV11-2; size: .; J: TRBJ1-1; D: .; CDR3: CASSLVGGGGQGTTEAFF; DNA: TGTGCCAGCAGCTTAGTTGGGGGCGGTGGTCAGGGAACGACTGAAGCTTTCTTT
V: TRBV2; size: few; J: TRBJ2-2; D: .; CDR3: CASRARDSPRTSRGELFF; DNA: TGTGCCAGCAGGGCAAGGGACAGCCCCAGGACTAGCCGCGGGGAGCTGTTTTTT
V: TRBV7-9; size: .; J: TRBJ2-5; D: .; CDR3: CASSLAGSETQYF; DNA: TGTGCCAGCAGCTTAGCGGGGAGTGAGACCCAGTACTTC
V: TRBV15; size: .; J: TRBJ1-6; D: TRBD1; CDR3: CATSSWDSGGSPLHF; DNA: TGTGCCACCAGCTCCTGGGACAGCGGGGGTTCACCCCTCCACTTT
V: TRBV2; size: once; J: TRBJ1-4; D: .; CDR3: CASSEAAFSTNEKLFF; DNA: TGTGCCAGCAGTGAAGCGGCCTTCTCAACTAATGAAAAACTGTTTTTT
V: TRBV19; size: few; J: TRBJ1-4; D: .; CDR3: CATARGGSEKLFF; DNA: TGTGCCACCGCCCGGGGAGGGAGTGAAAAACTGTTTTTT
V: TRBV7-9; size: .; J: TRBJ2-7; D: .; CDR3: CSSSLGGSPDYEQYF; DNA: TGTTCCAGCAGCTTAGGAGGGTCCCCTGACTACGAGCAGTACTTC
V: TRBV7-2; size: few; J: TRBJ2-3; D: TRBD1; CDR3: CASSPGQGASHTQYF; DNA: TGTGCCAGCAGCCCGGGACAGGGGGCCTCGCATACGCAGTATTTT
V: TRBV6-4; size: .; J: TRBJ1-3; D: TRBD1; CDR3: CASSSGQSSGNTIYF; DNA: TGTGCCAGCAGTTCGGGACAGAGCTCTGGAAACACCATATATTTT